Listed below are T cell receptor beta chains from one sample, sequenced in a study of shared clonotypes between healthy human individuals. The table came from immunoSEQ multiplex PCR; TCRdb's copy has only in-frame clones and leaves some out. The sample includes just over 2,000,000 clones, roughly 96% seen only once; the top ten take 0.1% to 0.15%. The source material was naive CD4+ T cells sorted from blood. The receptors derive from a man between 18 and 29 years old in good health. The CDR3 runs from the conserved cysteine through the conserved F or W. A D gene is named only where the DNA matches it firmly. Only part of the rows carry a size: once, few, many, or a class if the clone is expanded.

clone size	D gene	J gene	V gene	CDR3 DNA	CDR3 protein
.	.	TRBJ2-4	TRBV6-5	TGTGCCAGCAGTTACTCTGGGGGAGTGGACATTCAGTACTTC	CASSYSGGVDIQYF
.	.	TRBJ1-1	TRBV19	TGTGCCAGTAGACAACCACAGGGCCGGAACACTGAAGCTTTCTTT	CASRQPQGRNTEAFF
.	.	TRBJ2-5	TRBV7-8	TGTGCCAGCAGCTTAGTCTATCTGGGGGTGGAGACCCAGTACTTC	CASSLVYLGVETQYF
.	.	TRBJ2-3	TRBV21-1	TGTGCCAGCACCCGAAGGGATACGCAGTATTTT	CASTRRDTQYF
.	.	TRBJ2-7	TRBV5-1	TGCGCCAGCAGCTGGGACGGCTACGAGCAGTACTTC	CASSWDGYEQYF
.	.	TRBJ2-6	TRBV28	TGTGCCAGCAGTTCGGGCGGTACCACTGGGGCCAACGTCCTGACTTTC	CASSSGGTTGANVLTF
.	.	TRBJ1-1	TRBV6-6	TGTGCCAGCAGTTACCCTTTAGCTCAGGGGAACACTGAAGCTTTCTTT	CASSYPLAQGNTEAFF
.	TRBD1	TRBJ1-6	TRBV7-8	TGTGCCAGCAGCTTAGCGTTCCACGCCCCGGGACAGGCTAAAAATTCACCCCTCCACTTT	CASSLAFHAPGQAKNSPLHF
.	.	TRBJ1-2	TRBV7-9	TGTGCCAGCAGCTTAAAGGGGAGTGGGTATGGCTACACCTTC	CASSLKGSGYGYTF
once	.	TRBJ1-2	TRBV5-1	TGCGCCAGCAGCTTCACACAATCCGGGACCGCGCCCTATGGCTACACCTTC	CASSFTQSGTAPYGYTF
.	.	TRBJ2-7	TRBV4-3	TGCGCCAGCAGCCAACTAAGGGGTTACGAGCAGTACTTC	CASSQLRGYEQYF